A single sample gave rise to the 20 T cell receptor beta chains below, sequenced in a study of neurological immune-mediated disorders. MiXCR was run by TCRdb on the 5' RACE reads, yielding one entry per CDR3 protein. Seen here are about 95,000 distinct CDR3 sequences, 3.5% to 4% observed once, and the top ten hold 5% to 6.5%. Material for sequencing was PBMCs. The origin of the receptors is a woman aged 18-29 years with multiple sclerosis.

At least ten counts were recorded for this clonotype. The chain has TRBV12-3 or TRBV12-4 and TRBJ1-1; TRBD1 matches 10 bases. The CDR3 is made up of 14 amino acids. The trim removed 6 bases at V and 5 bases at J, leaving 6 bases unmatched. CDR3 bases: TGTGCCAGCAGACCGGACAGGGGGGGGACTGAAGCTTTCTTT. It specifies CASRPDRGGTEAFF.

This clonotype was picked up many times. The rearrangement joins TRBV9 to TRBJ2-1; D assignment may be TRBD1 or TRBD2 (5 bases each). The germline CDR1 and CDR2 sequences are SGDLS and YYNGEE. V was trimmed by 4 bases and J by 7 bases, leaving 18 bases between them. The CDR3 runs 15 residues. The CDR3 nucleotides are TGTGCCAGCAGCAATGGGGTCCGGGGCGGGAATGAGCAGTTCTTC. It is translated as CASSNGVRGGNEQFF.

Remarks on this clonotype: With a much larger clone just one base away, this may be a read error. The CDR3 sequence is CASKGTKSGETQYF. DNA for the CDR3: TGTGCCAGCAAGGGGACAAAATCAGGAGAGACCCAGTACTTC. The gene calls are TRBV3-1 and TRBJ2-5; possible D gene TRBD1, 6 bases. This CDR3 is 14 amino acids long. Deletions cut 7 bases from V and 4 bases from J, with 16 bases between. Germline V CDR1 and CDR2: LGHDT, YNNKEL (reference sequence).

This clonotype was seen ten or more times. The chain couples TRBV7-6 to TRBJ1-5; 10 nucleotides match TRBD1. V was pared by 5 bases and J by 2 bases, with 12 bases of the junction left unmatched. CDR1 and CDR2 (germline): SGHVS, FNYEAQ. This CDR3 is 18 amino acids long. The CDR3 region has the DNA TGTGCCAGCAGCACCGGGACAGGGGCCCCCCAACGCAATCAGCCCCAGCATTTT. Its translation: CASSTGTGAPQRNQPQHF.

Notes on this clonotype: A junction end diverges from the germline sequence, so it may reflect a read error. V usage is TRBV6-6 and J usage is TRBJ1-3; D possibly corresponds to TRBD1 (5 bases). This CDR3 is built from 17 residues. Germline V CDR1 and CDR2: MNHNY, SVGAGI (reference sequence). CDR3 residues: CSSSYVTGGASGNTIYF. The CDR3 bases are TGTTCCAGCAGTTACGTCACGGGGGGAGCCTCTGGAAACACCATATATTTT.

This clonotype was counted at least ten times. This sequence joins TRBV6-5 and TRBJ2-7; 11 bases align to TRBD1. The germline gives CDR1 MNHEY, CDR2 SVGAGI. V trimming: 4 bases; J trimming: 7 bases; junction bases outside the gene matches: 12. The CDR3 is 16 amino acids. The CDR3 DNA is TGTGCCAGCAGTTTCCGACGGACAGGGGGCCCTAGTGAGCAGTACTTC. This sequence encodes CASSFRRTGGPSEQYF.

This clonotype was picked up many times. CDR3 sequence (DNA): TGTGCCAGCAGCCAAGGTCCAGGGGAGACCTACGAGCAGTACTTC. It specifies CASSQGPGETYEQYF. The chain joins TRBV3-1 to TRBJ2-7; tentative D call: TRBD1 (6 bases). The length of the CDR3 is 15 residues. The V end lost 1 base, the J end lost 2 bases, and 12 bases lay between the germline ends. The germline V gene encodes CDR1 LGHDT and CDR2 YNNKEL (reference sequence).

This clonotype was counted a few times. A much larger clone is a single base away; this may be a read error. The gene calls are TRBV10-3 and TRBJ2-3, with D possibly matching TRBD1 (6 bases). In germline, CDR1 is ENHRY, CDR2 SYGVKD. The CDR3 covers 12 residues. As DNA, the CDR3 is TGTGACATCAGGGACACCACAGATACGCAGTATTTT. Translated: CDIRDTTDTQYF.

A remark on this clonotype: A much larger clonotype is one base distant, so this may be a read error. V is TRBV28 and J is TRBJ1-3; D might be TRBD1 (6 bases). The CDR3 sequence is 15 residues long. The V gene's germline CDR1 is MDHEN and CDR2 SYDVKM. The CDR3 sequence is CASSSWGAAGKTIYF. In DNA form, the CDR3 reads TGTGCCAGCAGTTCTTGGGGGGCAGCTGGAAAAACCATATATTTT.

This clonotype was observed at least ten times. The chain is built from TRBV5-1 and TRBJ1-2, with D possibly matching TRBD1 (5 bases). The length of the CDR3 is 16 residues. CDR1 and CDR2 (germline): SGHRS, YFSETQ. V shed 1 base and J shed 4 bases, with 17 bases lying between them. CDR3 bases: TGCGCCAGCAGCTTGATTTCTGGCAGGGAGAGCTATGGCTACACCTTC. Translating gives CASSLISGRESYGYTF.

This clonotype came up many times. CDR3 loop: CASSPPSGGPDTQYF. The CDR3 coding sequence is TGCGCCAGCAGCCCACCTAGCGGGGGCCCAGATACGCAGTATTTT. The chain carries TRBV5-1 and TRBJ2-3; TRBD2 matches 10 bases. The CDR3 is made up of 15 amino acids. Germline trimming cut 4 bases from V and 4 bases from J; bases unmatched to any gene: 6. Germline CDR1 and CDR2: SGHRS and YFSETQ.

This chain links TRBV5-1 with TRBJ2-7, with TRBD2 as a possible D gene (5 bases). This CDR3 is built from 15 residues. Trimming shortened V by 4 bases and J by 3 bases, and 17 bases separated the two germline ends. CDR1 and CDR2 from the germline V gene are SGHRS and YFSETQ. The CDR3: CASSVLSGLGYEQYF. The CDR3 DNA reads as TGCGCCAGCAGCGTTCTGTCCGGACTGGGCTACGAGCAGTACTTC.

This clonotype was detected many times. The rearrangement links TRBV7-2 to TRBJ2-5; D perhaps matches TRBD1 (6 bases). V shed 4 bases and J shed 4 bases, with 16 bases lying between them. Germline CDR1 is SGHTA and CDR2 is FQGNSA. This CDR3 comprises 15 residues. CDR3 in amino acids: CASSSTVYRAETQYF. CDR3 nucleotides: TGTGCCAGCAGCTCTACCGTGTACAGGGCAGAGACCCAGTACTTC.

The sample holds many counts of this clonotype. The J gene is TRBJ2-5, the V gene TRBV7-8; 13 nucleotides line up with TRBD2. CDR3 size: 16 residues. V shed 5 bases, J shed 5 bases, and the junction held 8 bases outside the gene matches. Germline CDR1 SGHVS, CDR2 FQNEAQ. The CDR3, as DNA: TGTGCCAGCAGCCCGTGGACTAGCGGGAGTGAGGAGACCCAGTACTTC. Translated, it gives CASSPWTSGSEETQYF.

This clonotype appeared many times. CDR3 in DNA: TGTGCCAGCAGTGTAGGACAGGGCTACACAGATACGCAGTATTTT. Its protein product is CASSVGQGYTDTQYF. V and J are TRBV12-3 or TRBV12-4 and TRBJ2-3, with TRBD1 matching 8 bases. Trimming at V came to 5 bases and at J to 2 bases, leaving 6 bases not matched to a gene. The CDR3 is made up of 15 amino acids.

This clonotype was picked up many times. This chain connects TRBV12-3 or TRBV12-4 to TRBJ2-7; 9 positions agree with TRBD1. This CDR3 has 14 amino acids. Trimming removed 5 bases from V and 6 bases from J; junction bases left unmatched: 8. CDR3 coding DNA: TGTGCCAGCAGTCTGGACAGGGGAGAGGGCGAGCAGTACTTC. This encodes CASSLDRGEGEQYF.

This clonotype has at least ten counts. The chain employs TRBV7-8 and TRBJ2-4; weak D call: TRBD1 (6 bases). The germline V and J ends were trimmed by 1 base and 0 bases, with 16 bases remaining between them. This CDR3 comprises 18 residues. Per germline, CDR1 SGHVS and CDR2 FQNEAQ. DNA for the CDR3: TGTGCCAGCAGCTTAGGGTACAGGGCCTCGTTAGCCAAAAACATTCAGTACTTC. Amino acids: CASSLGYRASLAKNIQYF.

The CDR3 sequence: CSARDLYGQGNFEQFF. The CDR3 DNA reads as TGCAGTGCTAGAGATCTCTACGGACAGGGAAACTTTGAGCAGTTCTTC. The V gene is TRBV20-1, the J gene TRBJ2-1, with 8 bases lining up with TRBD1. Germline CDR1 DFQATT, CDR2 SNEGSKA (reference sequence). The CDR3 loop spans 16 amino acids. The ends lost 0 bases at V and 9 bases at J; junction bases unmatched: 13.

This clonotype was counted at least ten times. The rearrangement links TRBV20-1 to TRBJ1-1; 9 nucleotides align to TRBD1. This CDR3 is built from 15 residues. Per germline, CDR1 DFQATT and CDR2 SNEGSKA (reference sequence). Trimming at V came to 3 bases and at J to 2 bases, leaving 7 bases not matched to a gene. DNA for the CDR3: TGCAGTGCTAGTGGGGTGGGACAGGGCAACACTGAAGCTTTCTTT. Translating gives CSASGVGQGNTEAFF.

V usage is TRBV6-6 and J usage is TRBJ2-5, with TRBD1 matching 7 bases. The V gene end was trimmed by 2 bases and the J gene end by 9 bases; junction bases not matched to a gene: 9. The germline CDR1 and CDR2 sequences are MNHNY and SVGAGI (reference sequence). The CDR3 consists of 14 residues. This CDR3 reads CASSYRTGERAQYF. Written as DNA, the CDR3 is TGTGCCAGCAGTTACCGGACAGGAGAGAGGGCCCAGTACTTC.